This T cell receptor (beta chain) was retrieved from a study of shared clonotypes between healthy human individuals. In the authors' workflow: With immunoSEQ giving junction-only sequences and no quality scores, filtering differed. Assay used: immunoSEQ multiplex PCR; TCRdb lists only in-frame clones, some missing. V and J calls and clone size are given by that table; D and trimming were obtained from the DNA. The table lists roughly 1.4 million clones, around 98.5% of them singletons. There were only Caucasian adults among the donors, and all lived in Nashville, Tennessee. A note on this clone: Its cognate antigen is unknown.

Overall study findings and caveats: Clonotypes shared by all four sorted-subset donors had higher generation probabilities than non-shared clonotypes.

Sequencing input: naive CD4+ T cells sorted from blood. Noted subset: CD45RA+ positively selected. The TCR sequence derives from a man between 25 and 39 years old in good health.

The CDR3 region is CASSLFGTGGSYEQYF. The CDR3 DNA reads TGTGCCAGCAGTTTATTCGGGACAGGGGGCTCCTACGAGCAGTACTTC. This sequence joins TRBV27 and TRBJ2-7, with 11 bases fitting TRBD1. The trim removed 1 base at V and 0 bases at J, leaving 2 bases unmatched. This CDR3 region has 16 residues. CDR1 is MNHEY and CDR2 is SMNVEV in the germline V gene (reference sequence).